The 7 T cell receptor beta chains below were found in one sample sequenced in a study of human T cells and chemical hapten exposure. One entry per CDR3 protein results from TCRdb running MiXCR on the RACE reads. The sample yields fewer than 85,000 distinct CDR3 sequences, 11% seen once. The time point was: patch test 2, 6 weeks after DPC sensitization. Treatment given: therapeutic diphenylcyclopropenone sensitization with weekly scalp DPC. The source material was whole blood, sampled in connection with sensitization to the hapten diphenylcyclopropenone (DPC). These TCRs come from a man younger than 35 with alopecia areata. Some clones in this sample may be carry-over from other donors' samples.

The CDR3 DNA sequence: TGTGCCAGCAGTTACTCGGAATTTAGTCAGGGGGCAAAGCAGCCCCAGCATTTT. Translating it yields CASSYSEFSQGAKQPQHF. The chain uses TRBV6-2 or TRBV6-3 and TRBJ1-5; 8 bases are shared with TRBD1. V lost 0 bases and J lost 7; bases outside the gene matches: 14. This CDR3 spans 18 amino acids. Germline loops: CDR1 MNHEY, CDR2 SVGEGT.

This clonotype was picked up many times. The rearrangement links TRBV28 to TRBJ1-5; a possible D gene is TRBD1 (5 bases). CDR1 MDHEN and CDR2 SYDVKM come from the germline V gene. The CDR3 contains 14 residues. V lost 5 bases, J lost 6 bases, and 14 bases lay in between. The CDR3 coding sequence is TGTGCCAGCAGTGTCCCGGGGGAACGTCAGCCCCAGCATTTT. Protein: CASSVPGERQPQHF.

For the CDR3, the DNA is TGTGCCAGCAGCCAATACAGAAACACCGGGGAGCTGTTTTTT. Amino acids: CASSQYRNTGELFF. The chain couples TRBV14 to TRBJ2-2, with D hard to call. This CDR3 region has 14 residues. Trimming took 2 bases from V and 2 from J, leaving 6 bases between them. Germline V gene sequence: CDR1 SGHDN, CDR2 FVKESK.

V gene TRBV24-1 combines with J gene TRBJ2-1; TRBD1 matches at 10 bases. This CDR3 is 14 amino acids long. Germline CDR1 and CDR2: KGHDR and SFDVKD. With V trimmed by 9 bases and J by 3 bases, 4 bases remained unmatched. The CDR3 sequence: CATEGTGDYNEQFF. The CDR3 DNA reads as TGTGCCACCGAGGGGACAGGGGACTACAATGAGCAGTTCTTC.

This chain uses TRBV28 with TRBJ2-5, with 10 bases identical to TRBD2. Germline V gene sequence: CDR1 MDHEN, CDR2 SYDVKM. Germline trimming cut 6 bases from V and 0 bases from J; bases unmatched to any gene: 4. The CDR3 sequence is 15 residues long. CDR3 in DNA: TGTGCCAGCAGGCCTACTAGCGGGGACCAAGAGACCCAGTACTTC. Its protein product is CASRPTSGDQETQYF.

This clonotype was counted only a few times. The chain has TRBV6-6 and TRBJ2-5; either TRBD1 or TRBD2 may fit D (5 bases each). The germline CDR1 and CDR2 sequences are MNHNY and SVGAGI (reference sequence). The CDR3 covers 13 residues. Trimming shortened V by 2 bases and J by 4 bases, and 8 bases separated the two germline ends. The CDR3 coding sequence is TGTGCCAGCAGTTACACGGGGCGAGAGACCCAGTACTTC. Its protein is CASSYTGRETQYF.

This clonotype has at least ten counts. The chain is built from TRBV28 and TRBJ1-1; D unclear. This CDR3 has 13 amino acids. The germline CDR1 and CDR2 sequences are MDHEN and SYDVKM. Trimming stripped 5 bases from V and 6 bases from J, with 13 bases between. CDR3 coding DNA: TGTGCCAGCAGTAGACAAAAGAGGGCTGAAGCTTTCTTT. This sequence encodes CASSRQKRAEAFF.